Ten or more counts support the clone carrying this T cell receptor beta chain. Germline-derived CDR1 and CDR2 are LNHDA and SQIVND (reference sequence). J was trimmed by 6 bases and V by 5 bases; bases with no gene match: 16. The CDR3 spans 16 residues. This sample stems from a study of CD8+CD57+ T cells in acquired aplastic anemia. Study-wide background: Mean DNA quantity obtained from sorted CD4+ and CD8+ cells was approximately 3 ug. Among healthy donors, CD4+ cells averaged approximately 10 million reads.

According to the study, genomic DNA was the template for TCR beta VDJ and CDR3 profiling. TCRdb called the reads again in MiXCR, with one record for every CDR3 protein. Of about 190,000 distinct CDR3 sequences listed, about 53% are singletons. The sequenced material came from sorted CD4+, CD8+, or CD8+CD57+ T cells (not recorded which) from PBMCs. The chain has TRBV19 and TRBJ2-7, with 7 nucleotides matching TRBD2. The receptor was isolated from a human donor in good health, serving as a control. The CDR3 loop is CASSLATSRTLSEQYF. CDR3 DNA sequence: TGTGCCAGTAGTCTGGCGACTAGCAGGACCCTTTCCGAGCAGTACTTC. Full variable domain (outside the CDR3, taken from reference TRBV19 and TRBJ2-7): DGGITQSPKYLFRKEGQNVTLSCEQNLNHDAMYWYRQDPGQGLRLIYYSQIVNDFQKGDIAEGYSVSREKKESFPLTVTSAQKNPTAFYLCASSLATSRTLSEQYFGPGTRLTVT.